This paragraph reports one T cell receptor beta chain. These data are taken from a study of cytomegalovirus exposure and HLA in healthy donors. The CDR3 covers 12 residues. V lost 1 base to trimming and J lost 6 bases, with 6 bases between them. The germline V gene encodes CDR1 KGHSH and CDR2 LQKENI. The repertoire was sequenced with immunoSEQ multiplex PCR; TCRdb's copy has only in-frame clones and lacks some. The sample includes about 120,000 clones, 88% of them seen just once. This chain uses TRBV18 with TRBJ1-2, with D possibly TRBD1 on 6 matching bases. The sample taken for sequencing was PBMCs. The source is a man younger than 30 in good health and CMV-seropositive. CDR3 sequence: CASSPRQDGYTF. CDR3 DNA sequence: TGTGCCAGCTCACCACGACAGGATGGCTACACCTTC.